The rows below give T cell receptor beta chains drawn from one sample of a study of circulating CD8 cells and anti-PD-1 response in melanoma. A single record per CDR3 protein comes from TCRdb applying MiXCR to the reads. The profile shows roughly 680 distinct CDR3 sequences, roughly 7.1% of them singletons. The source was CD8+ T cells from PBMCs, collected at baseline or after one month of anti-PD-1 therapy (not recorded which). The receptors shown here come from a human donor with melanoma. The CDR3 runs from the conserved cysteine through the conserved F or W. Fields, in order: J gene, V gene, clone size, CDR3 protein. Not all rows give a size; the values are once, few, many and, for expanded clones, a class.

TRBJ2-1 | TRBV20-1 | large | CSAWTRRAEDEQFF
TRBJ2-4 | TRBV6-1 | NA | CASSGRTSEGNAKNIQYF
TRBJ2-3 | TRBV7-3 | large | CASSLTSSRGANTDTQYF
TRBJ2-7 | TRBV11-2 | large | CASSFEGAPGYEQYF
TRBJ2-7 | TRBV10-3 | medium-sized | CAISESEDEQYF
TRBJ1-1 | TRBV7-6 | large | CASSLSGTGNTEAFF
TRBJ2-7 | TRBV12-3/TRBV12-4 | NA | CASSWGQGFYEQYF
TRBJ2-7 | TRBV27 | large | CASSQGTGGYEQYF
TRBJ2-5 | TRBV2 | medium-sized | CASHRVGLGETQYF
TRBJ2-5 | TRBV7-2 | large | CASSLVWGGETQYF
TRBJ2-5 | TRBV19 | medium-sized | CASSIEGRYQETQYF
TRBJ2-7 | TRBV4-3 | large | CASSQYGGAYEQYF
TRBJ2-7 | TRBV28 | large | CASSFQGYEQYF
TRBJ2-7 | TRBV27 | large | CASSLGAERSYEQYF
TRBJ2-7 | TRBV9 | medium-sized | CASSVGGLNYEQYF
TRBJ1-1 | TRBV19 | large | CASSLGETGTEAFF
TRBJ2-5 | TRBV7-2 | NA | CASSLTSGGLRETQYF
TRBJ1-6 | TRBV4-1 | large | CASSQKSPGQGNSPLHF
TRBJ2-1 | TRBV27 | medium-sized | CASSLLGSGGVRDEQFF
TRBJ2-2 | TRBV6-5 | large | CASSPTKGQGLFGELFF
TRBJ2-3 | TRBV7-3 | medium-sized | CASSSMGSDTQYF
TRBJ1-1 | TRBV29-1 | large | CSTGRQNTEAFF
TRBJ2-3 | TRBV29-1 | large | CSFRTGLRVDTQYF